Below are 8 T cell receptor beta chains sequenced from a single sample in a study of beta chain features in type 1 diabetes. Broader study findings: All four CD4+ subsets from Type 1 diabetes patients carried moderately but significantly shorter TCRB CDR3s.

Expressed TCRB transcripts were sequenced after all isolated RNA was converted to cDNA. Some clones are missing from TCRdb's copy, which holds only in-frame ones; the method was immunoSEQ multiplex PCR. Here the sample spans hundreds of thousands of clones, around 15% being singletons. No antigens are known for them. The specimen sequenced was naive CD4+ T cells from blood. These receptors came from a man aged 18 to 35 with type 1 diabetes.

The V call is TRBV27, the J call TRBJ1-5; D might be TRBD1 (6 bases). CDR3 length: 14 amino acids. CDR1 MNHEY and CDR2 SMNVEV come from the germline V gene (reference sequence). The V and J ends lost 4 bases and 9 bases respectively, with 16 bases between them. DNA for the CDR3: TGTGCCAGCAGTTCCCTCCCAGCGGGGGCGCCCCAGCATTTT. This sequence encodes CASSSLPAGAPQHF.

A few counts support this clone. The V and J genes are TRBV6-5 and TRBJ2-7; 7 bases are a match to TRBD1. From germline, CDR1 is MNHEY and CDR2 SVGAGI. The length of the CDR3 is 15 residues. V shed 4 bases and J 1 base; nucleotides not matched to a gene: 7. The CDR3 sequence is CASSFWTGGSYEQYF. CDR3 coding DNA: TGTGCCAGCAGTTTCTGGACAGGAGGTTCCTACGAGCAGTACTTC.

The chain employs TRBV29-1 and TRBJ1-1, with D uncertain. There are 12 residues in the CDR3. Looked up from germline, CDR1 is SQVTM and CDR2 is ANQGSEA. V was trimmed by 4 bases and J by 8 bases, leaving 14 bases between them. DNA of the CDR3: TGCAGCGTTGCCCAAACACCGTACGAAGCTTTCTTT. It codes for CSVAQTPYEAFF.

This chain links TRBV30 with TRBJ2-3; D may be TRBD1 (6 bases). This CDR3 contains 13 residues. Germline V gene sequence: CDR1 GTSNPN, CDR2 SVGIG (reference sequence). The V end was cut by 3 bases, the J end by 1 base, with 8 bases between. CDR3 coding DNA: TGTGCCTGGAGAAAGGGGGGCACAGATACGCAGTATTTT. It codes for CAWRKGGTDTQYF. Looking up the rest from reference TRBV30 and TRBJ2-3 gives the full variable domain: SQTIHQWPATLVQPVGSPLSLECTVEGTSNPNLYWYRQAAGRGLQLLFYSVGIGQISSEVPQNLSASRPQDRQFILSSKKLLLSDSGFYLCAWRKGGTDTQYFGPGTRLTVL.

The chain joins TRBV30 to TRBJ1-5; tentative D call: TRBD1 (6 bases). This CDR3 is built from 16 residues. V lost 0 bases and J lost 4, with 16 bases in between. The V gene's germline CDR1 is GTSNPN and CDR2 SVGIG (reference sequence). This chain's CDR3 is CAWSVQGFMRNQPQHF. Written as DNA, the CDR3 is TGTGCCTGGAGTGTACAGGGCTTCATGAGGAATCAGCCCCAGCATTTT. Full variable domain (missing parts from reference TRBV30 and TRBJ1-5): SQTIHQWPATLVQPVGSPLSLECTVEGTSNPNLYWYRQAAGRGLQLLFYSVGIGQISSEVPQNLSASRPQDRQFILSSKKLLLSDSGFYLCAWSVQGFMRNQPQHFGDGTRLSIL.

This clone was seen only a few times. Sequence at one end of the junction differs from germline and may be a read error. This chain links TRBV2 with TRBJ2-1; D is possibly TRBD2 (5 bases). CDR1 and CDR2 (germline): SNHLY, FYNNEI. The CDR3 has 15 residues. The CDR3 DNA follows: TGTGCCAGCAGGGAAGAGGCCGTTACTAGGGCGGAGCAGTTCTTC. Its translation: CASREEAVTRAEQFF.

This clone was observed a few times. The rearrangement joins TRBV2 to TRBJ1-2; 10 positions agree with TRBD1. The CDR3 runs to 15 residues. After removal of 4 bases from V and 4 bases from J, the junction contained 6 bases not matched to a gene. The V gene's germline CDR1 is SNHLY and CDR2 FYNNEI. CDR3 sequence (DNA): TGTGCCAGCAGTGGGGGACAGGGGACCATCTATGGCTACACCTTC. This gives the protein CASSGGQGTIYGYTF.

This chain joins TRBV5-1 and TRBJ1-1; D ambiguous. The CDR3 loop spans 13 amino acids. The germline CDR1 and CDR2 sequences are SGHRS and YFSETQ. V lost 0 bases to trimming and J lost 8 bases, with 11 bases between them. Here the CDR3 reads CASSLAWQDEAFF. DNA for the CDR3: TGCGCCAGCAGCTTGGCCTGGCAGGACGAAGCTTTCTTT.